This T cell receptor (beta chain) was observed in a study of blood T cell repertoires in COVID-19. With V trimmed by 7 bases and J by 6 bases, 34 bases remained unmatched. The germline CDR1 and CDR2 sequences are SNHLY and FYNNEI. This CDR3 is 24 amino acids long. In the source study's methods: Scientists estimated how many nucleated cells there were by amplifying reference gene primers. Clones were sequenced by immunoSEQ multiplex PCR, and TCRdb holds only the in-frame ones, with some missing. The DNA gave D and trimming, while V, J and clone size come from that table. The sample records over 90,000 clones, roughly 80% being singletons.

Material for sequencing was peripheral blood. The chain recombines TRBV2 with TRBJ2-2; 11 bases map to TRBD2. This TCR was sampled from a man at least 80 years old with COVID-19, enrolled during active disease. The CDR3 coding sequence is TGTGCCAGCATGCTCTTAAGGAAAATAACTGGGACTAGCGGCAGTCGAACCGGATCCGGGGAGCTGTTTTTT. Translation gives CASMLLRKITGTSGSRTGSGELFF.